What follows describes a single TCR beta chain. The sample belongs to a study of blood T cell repertoires in COVID-19. Turning to the study itself: Donors in the United States, Italy and Spain gave samples during acute or convalescent COVID-19.

Per the original data handling: Estimation of nucleated cell counts was performed using reference gene primer amplification. Repertoires were generated with immunoSEQ multiplex PCR, while TCRdb's copy carries only in-frame clones and drops some. V, J and clone size derive from that table, while D and trimming were established from the DNA sequence. The sample lists around 330,000 clones, around 85% occurring once. The cohort comprised adults aged about 18 to 100 years residing in 24 US areas. The junction had 7 bases not matched to a gene; V was cut back by 4 bases and J by 4 bases. The CDR3 sequence is 15 residues long. Germline-derived CDR1 and CDR2 are SGHTA and FQGNSA.

Sequenced input: PBMCs or T cells enriched from blood (not recorded which). The chain uses TRBV7-2 and TRBJ2-3; TRBD2 aligns across 8 bases. This TCR derives from a woman in her twenties or thirties who had been exposed to COVID-19. CDR3 sequence (DNA): TGTGCCAGCAGCTCAGCGGGGGCCCGGGCAGATACGCAGTATTTT. Translation gives CASSSAGARADTQYF.